This TCR beta chain was identified in a study of radiation and T cells in renal cell carcinoma. In the study overall: Nephrectomy followed 15 Gy stereotactic body radiation by 4 weeks. The study's findings and limits: Baseline intratumoral clonotype presence is unknown without pretreatment biopsies. Top tumor clonotypes rose in blood 2 weeks post-radiation, then contracted.

Clones were read by immunoSEQ multiplex PCR, and TCRdb kept only the in-frame ones, dropping some. The sample shows tens of thousands of clones, 82% of them seen only once. Of note for this clone: Antigen unknown.

Time point meaning: baseline pretreatment blood. Treatment defined: 15 Gy SBRT to primary tumor, nephrectomy 4 weeks later. Per the germline V gene, CDR1 is KGHSH and CDR2 is LQKENI. CDR3 size: 13 residues. V dropped 0 bases and J dropped 7 bases, with 10 bases sitting between them. The source of this sequence is a man in his sixties with renal cell carcinoma. This sample comprised blood, obtained from a patient whose treatment included radiotherapy and nephrectomy. This chain uses TRBV18 with TRBJ2-7, with D perhaps assigned TRBD1 or TRBD2 (5 bases each). CDR3 DNA: TGTGCCAGCTCACCACCGGGGACCGGGGAGCAGTACTTC. Encoded protein: CASSPPGTGEQYF.